Below, 25 T cell receptor beta chains from the same sample are listed, as sequenced in a study of T cells in Graves' hyperthyroidism and ophthalmopathy. Authors of the study amplified TCR beta CDR3 regions from RNA transcripts. TCR CDR3 underwent first-round RT-PCR with the HTBI primer set. TCRdb fed the multiplex PCR reads into MiXCR, producing one record per CDR3 protein. Of 360,000 or so distinct CDR3 sequences detected, over 15% appear once; the ten largest clones hold about 4%. The sequencing sample was made of blood. All receptors derive from a woman aged 18-29 years with Graves' hyperthyroidism.

Ten or more counts support this clonotype. This sequence joins TRBV7-6 and TRBJ2-5; D may be TRBD1 (6 bases). Trimming removed 5 bases from V and 5 bases from J, with 18 bases in between. This CDR3 spans 15 amino acids. The germline V gene has CDR1 SGHVS and CDR2 FNYEAQ. CDR3 coding DNA: TGTGCCAGCAGCCCCATGACAGGCCCCCGGGAGACCCAGTACTTC. Its translation: CASSPMTGPRETQYF.

In this sample, this clonotype turned up many times. The rearrangement links TRBV10-3 to TRBJ2-2; D is perhaps TRBD2 (6 bases). This CDR3 is 15 amino acids long. V shed 5 bases and J shed 0 bases, with 10 bases lying between them. The germline V gene has CDR1 ENHRY and CDR2 SYGVKD. The CDR3 loop is CAISPGAANTGELFF. The CDR3 DNA is TGTGCCATCAGTCCGGGAGCAGCGAACACCGGGGAGCTGTTTTTT.

This clonotype came up many times. The chain has TRBV12-3 or TRBV12-4 and TRBJ2-5, with 8 bases lining up with TRBD2. Trimming removed 2 bases from V and 7 bases from J; junction bases left unmatched: 6. This CDR3 comprises 14 residues. CDR3 amino acids: CASSLLGLAGTQYF. The CDR3 DNA is TGTGCCAGCAGTTTATTGGGGCTAGCGGGGACCCAGTACTTC.

This clonotype occurred many times. This rearrangement joins TRBV6-1 to TRBJ2-7; D is possibly TRBD1 (5 bases). V lost 8 bases and J 3 bases, leaving 17 bases between the germline ends. The CDR3 is 14 residues long. CDR1 is MNHNS, CDR2 SASEGT, per germline. The DNA of the CDR3 is TGTGCCAGCGCTAACGTCGGACAAGGCTACGAGCAGTACTTC. Translated, it gives CASANVGQGYEQYF.

This clonotype has at least ten counts. The rearrangement joins TRBV10-3 to TRBJ1-2; 7 positions match TRBD1. Germline loops: CDR1 ENHRY, CDR2 SYGVKD. This CDR3 contains 13 residues. Trimming at V came to 10 bases and at J to 5 bases, leaving 10 bases not matched to a gene. The CDR3 DNA reads TGTGCCACAACAGGGGAAGTCATTTATGGCTACACCTTC. Encoded protein: CATTGEVIYGYTF.

This clonotype was counted many times. The chain uses TRBV6-1 and TRBJ1-1; D gene uncertain. Germline CDR1 and CDR2: MNHNS and SASEGT. The CDR3 sequence is 15 residues long. V shed 2 bases and J shed 1 base, with 11 bases lying between them. CDR3: CASSELVLRNTEAFF. In DNA form, the CDR3 reads TGTGCCAGCAGTGAATTGGTTCTCAGGAACACTGAAGCTTTCTTT.

This clonotype was found a few times. This chain uses TRBV6-1 with TRBJ1-6, with D tentatively TRBD1 (5 bases). The CDR3 is made up of 14 amino acids. The germline V gene encodes CDR1 MNHNS and CDR2 SASEGT. V was cut by 8 bases and J by 3 bases, with 11 bases left in between. CDR3 sequence (DNA): TGTGCCAGCGCCTTCAGGGACTATAATTCACCCCTCCACTTT. This translates into CASAFRDYNSPLHF.

This clonotype was counted at least ten times. V and J are TRBV20-1 and TRBJ1-3; TRBD1 might be the D (6 bases). V lost 6 bases and J 4 bases, leaving 10 bases between the germline ends. From germline, CDR1 is DFQATT and CDR2 SNEGSKA (reference sequence). The CDR3 extends over 12 amino acids. The CDR3 sequence is CSAGGSGNTIYF. As DNA, the CDR3 is TGCAGTGCCGGGGGCTCAGGAAACACCATATATTTT.

Points on this clonotype: Sequence at one end of the junction differs from germline and may be a read error. The chain combines TRBV5-1 with TRBJ2-2; TRBD1 aligns across 9 bases. Germline CDR1 SGHRS, CDR2 YFSETQ. This CDR3 spans 16 amino acids. Here the CDR3 reads CASTEIQGADTGELFF. Written as DNA, the CDR3 is TGCGCCAGCACCGAAATACAGGGGGCCGACACCGGGGAACTGTTTTTT.

This clonotype was counted ten times or more. The V call is TRBV20-1, the J call TRBJ1-2, with D maybe TRBD1 (5 bases). Germline V gene sequence: CDR1 DFQATT, CDR2 SNEGSKA (reference sequence). V gave up 0 bases and J gave up 0 bases, with 14 bases separating them. The CDR3 is made up of 16 amino acids. The CDR3 coding sequence is TGCAGTGCTAGAGATCCTAGGGGAAATGCTAACTATGGCTACACCTTC. Residues: CSARDPRGNANYGYTF.

This clonotype has a count of ten or more. This chain uses TRBV19 with TRBJ1-4, with TRBD1 as a possible D gene (6 bases). The CDR3 loop spans 15 amino acids. Germline V CDR1 and CDR2: LNHDA, SQIVND (reference sequence). The V and J ends lost 7 bases and 2 bases respectively, with 14 bases between them. The DNA of the CDR3 is TGTGCCAGTAAATTGCAGGGGCCGACTAATGAAAAACTGTTTTTT. Its protein is CASKLQGPTNEKLFF. Full variable domain (rest looked up from reference TRBV19 and TRBJ1-4): DGGITQSPKYLFRKEGQNVTLSCEQNLNHDAMYWYRQDPGQGLRLIYYSQIVNDFQKGDIAEGYSVSREKKESFPLTVTSAQKNPTAFYLCASKLQGPTNEKLFFGSGTQLSVL.

This clonotype was seen ten or more times. The rearrangement uses TRBV30 and TRBJ1-2; 8 bases are shared with TRBD1. The V gene end was trimmed by 3 bases and the J gene end by 2 bases; junction bases not matched to a gene: 8. The germline CDR1 and CDR2 sequences are GTSNPN and SVGIG (reference sequence). This CDR3 comprises 15 residues. The CDR3 DNA is TGTGCCTGGAGCCACCTGGACAGGGCGAACTATGGCTACACCTTC. It specifies CAWSHLDRANYGYTF.

As concerns this clonotype: The junction departs from the called germline gene at one end, perhaps through a read error. The chain is built from TRBV2 and TRBJ2-7; D is unclear. Per the germline V gene, CDR1 is SNHLY and CDR2 is FYNNEI. The CDR3 contains 14 residues. The CDR3 DNA reads TGTGCCAGCAGTGAACACGTCAAAACCTACGAGCTGTACTTC. Its protein product is CASSEHVKTYELYF.

This clonotype was recorded many times. A much larger clone differs from this one at a single base, so this may be a read error. The chain employs TRBV12-3 or TRBV12-4 and TRBJ1-1; D is unresolved. V lost 6 bases, J lost 6 bases, and 20 bases lay in between. The CDR3 covers 15 residues. CDR3 region: CASSFEGNKGAEAFF. The CDR3 bases are TGTGCCAGCAGCTTTGAGGGTAACAAGGGCGCTGAAGCTTTCTTT.

As regards this clonotype: A clone one base away is much larger, so this may be a read error. The genes are TRBV7-3 and TRBJ1-2, with 11 nucleotides matching TRBD1. The CDR3 is 16 residues long. Germline loops: CDR1 SGHTA, CDR2 FQGTGA. The CDR3 spells CVSSHGQGAKNYGYTF. The CDR3, as DNA: TGTGTCAGCAGCCACGGACAGGGGGCGAAAAACTATGGCTACACCTTC.

This clonotype has ten or more counts. The V and J genes are TRBV6-1 and TRBJ2-2, with a tentative D call TRBD1 (5 bases). Germline V gene sequence: CDR1 MNHNS, CDR2 SASEGT. The CDR3 sequence is 16 residues long. Deletions cut 3 bases from V and 3 bases from J, with 14 bases between. CDR3 loop: CASSDTAAGHTGELFF. The CDR3 DNA is TGTGCCAGCAGTGATACCGCGGCAGGGCACACCGGGGAGCTGTTTTTT.

This clonotype was counted ten times or more. The V call is TRBV10-1, the J call TRBJ1-5; D gene unclear. Per germline, CDR1 WNHNN and CDR2 SYGVQD (reference sequence). V was clipped by 11 bases and J by 6 bases, with 11 bases between them. CDR3 size: 11 residues. The CDR3 sequence: CAPRGGQPQHF. In DNA, the CDR3 is TGCGCCCCACGGGGTGGTCAGCCCCAGCATTTT.

This clonotype was seen many times. V gene TRBV7-8 combines with J gene TRBJ2-7; the D call may be TRBD1 or TRBD2 (6 bases each). This CDR3 is 16 amino acids long. Between the trimmed V and J ends, which lost 3 bases and 6 bases, there was a span of 21 bases. Germline V lookup: CDR1 SGHVS, CDR2 FQNEAQ. CDR3 DNA sequence: TGTGCCAGCAGCTTCGCGGGACAAACGGGAACGGGCGAGCAGTACTTC. It codes for CASSFAGQTGTGEQYF.

There are a few counts of this clonotype. The chain couples TRBV15 to TRBJ1-2, with no clear D. Per the germline V gene, CDR1 is LNHNV and CDR2 is YYDKDF (reference sequence). CDR3 length: 15 amino acids. The V gene lost 0 bases and the J gene lost 4 bases, with 12 bases spanning the gap. This CDR3 reads CATSRDPEVGYGYTF. DNA of the CDR3: TGTGCCACCAGCAGAGATCCGGAGGTGGGCTATGGCTACACCTTC.

The rearrangement links TRBV3-1 to TRBJ2-7; tentative D call: TRBD2 (6 bases). The CDR3 is 19 residues long. Germline CDR1 LGHDT, CDR2 YNNKEL (reference sequence). Trimming pared 1 base from V and 7 bases from J, leaving 29 bases between. CDR3 in DNA: TGTGCCAGCAGCCAAGTCCTCCTCCGGGACCGGGACTTTCTGGGTGAGCAGTACTTC. This translates into CASSQVLLRDRDFLGEQYF.

This clonotype has at least ten counts. The chain links TRBV9 to TRBJ1-1; tentative D call: TRBD1 (5 bases). This CDR3 has 15 amino acids. V gave up 4 bases and J gave up 5 bases, with 18 bases separating them. Germline V gives CDR1 SGDLS, CDR2 YYNGEE. The CDR3 DNA follows: TGTGCCAGCAGCCCGGGGCCCGGGGATGATACTGAAGCTTTCTTT. Protein sequence: CASSPGPGDDTEAFF.

A few counts support this clonotype. This sequence joins TRBV3-1 and TRBJ2-2, with D possibly being TRBD1 (5 bases). Per the germline V gene, CDR1 is LGHDT and CDR2 is YNNKEL (reference sequence). Trimming cost V 1 base and J 1 base, with 13 bases left between them. The CDR3 spans 17 residues. CDR3 DNA sequence: TGTGCCAGCAGCCAAGCTCCTGGGCAGGGGAACACCGGGGAGCTGTTTTTT. This translates into CASSQAPGQGNTGELFF. The full variable domain, with the rest looked up from reference TRBV3-1 and TRBJ2-2, is DTAVSQTPKYLVTQMGNDKSIKCEQNLGHDTMYWYKQDSKKFLKIMFSYNNKELIINETVPNRFSPKSPDKAHLNLHINSLELGDSAVYFCASSQAPGQGNTGELFFGEGSRLTVL.

This clonotype appeared many times. V and J are TRBV5-1 and TRBJ2-7; D remains ambiguous. Germline CDR1 and CDR2: SGHRS and YFSETQ. The CDR3 loop spans 13 amino acids. V was clipped by 1 base and J by 3 bases, with 8 bases between them. The CDR3 nucleotides read TGCGCCAGCAGCTTGTTCGGAGACTACGAGCAGTACTTC. This translates into CASSLFGDYEQYF.

This clonotype has a count of ten or more. This chain uses TRBV6-5 with TRBJ2-2, with TRBD2 matching over 9 bases. Looked up from germline, CDR1 is MNHEY and CDR2 is SVGAGI. Trimming at V came to 4 bases and at J to 5 bases, leaving 8 bases not matched to a gene. The CDR3 length is 16 residues. The CDR3 here is CASSSQAGGGTGELFF. The CDR3, as DNA: TGTGCCAGCAGTTCTCAAGCGGGGGGTGGGACCGGGGAGCTGTTTTTT.

The rearrangement uses TRBV3-1 and TRBJ2-5; 9 nucleotides match TRBD1. J gave up 6 bases and V 5 bases, and 7 bases lay outside the gene matches. The CDR3 length is 14 residues. Germline V CDR1 and CDR2: LGHDT, YNNKEL (reference sequence). The CDR3 sequence is CASSWGQGGKTQYF. The DNA for the CDR3 is TGTGCCAGCAGCTGGGGACAGGGCGGGAAGACCCAGTACTTC.